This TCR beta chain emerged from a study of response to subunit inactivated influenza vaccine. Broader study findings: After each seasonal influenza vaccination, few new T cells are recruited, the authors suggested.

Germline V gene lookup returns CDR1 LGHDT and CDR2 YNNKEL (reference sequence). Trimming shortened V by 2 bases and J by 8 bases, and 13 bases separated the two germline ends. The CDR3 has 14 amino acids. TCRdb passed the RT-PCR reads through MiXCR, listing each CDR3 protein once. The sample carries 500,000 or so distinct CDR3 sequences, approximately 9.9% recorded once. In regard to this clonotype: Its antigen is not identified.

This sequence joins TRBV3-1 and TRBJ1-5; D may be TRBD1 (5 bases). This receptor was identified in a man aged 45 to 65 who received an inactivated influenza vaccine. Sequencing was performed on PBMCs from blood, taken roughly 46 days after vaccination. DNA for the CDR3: TGTGCCAGCAGCCAATCTCCCCACAGGAAGCCCCAGCATTTT. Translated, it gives CASSQSPHRKPQHF.